What follows are 8 T cell receptor beta chains derived from one specimen sequenced in a study of long-term antiretroviral therapy in people with HIV. Sequencing used immunoSEQ v3.0 at survey level. Only in-frame clones appear in the TCRdb table, and some are missing; sequencing was by immunoSEQ multiplex PCR. The table lists 25,000 to 35,000 clones, 60% to 85% of them singletons, with 7.5% to 9.5% in the top ten. The specimen comprised unsorted PBMCs, sampled 3.1 years after starting antiretroviral therapy. These TCRs come from a woman aged 50 to 60 with HIV.

This clone appeared a single time. V usage is TRBV6-1 and J usage is TRBJ1-5; possible D gene TRBD1, 6 bases. The CDR3 is 15 residues long. The ends were cut back, 2 bases at V and 7 bases at J, with 15 bases in the middle. Germline CDR1 MNHNS, CDR2 SASEGT. The chain's CDR3 is CASSERQGYGQPQHF. The CDR3 DNA sequence: TGTGCCAGCAGTGAACGTCAGGGGTACGGACAGCCCCAGCATTTT.

The rearrangement uses TRBV18 and TRBJ1-3; D gene unclear. Trimming removed 6 bases at V and 3 bases at J, with 12 bases between. CDR3 length: 14 amino acids. Per germline, CDR1 KGHSH and CDR2 LQKENI. The CDR3 is CASSEAGGGNTIYF. The CDR3 coding sequence is TGTGCCAGCTCCGAGGCAGGTGGTGGAAACACCATATATTTT.

This chain links TRBV30 with TRBJ1-1; weak D call: TRBD1 (5 bases). Germline CDR1 reads GTSNPN; CDR2 reads SVGIG (reference sequence). V was shortened by 2 bases and J by 0 bases, with 7 bases between the two germline ends. The CDR3 extends over 13 amino acids. For the CDR3, the DNA is TGTGCCTGGAGTTGGACAATGAACACTGAAGCTTTCTTT. Translating it yields CAWSWTMNTEAFF.

This sequence joins TRBV5-1 and TRBJ2-3; 11 nucleotides agree with TRBD2. V gave up 2 bases and J gave up 1 base; unmatched junction bases: 3. Germline V gene lookup returns CDR1 SGHRS and CDR2 YFSETQ. CDR3 length: 16 amino acids. The CDR3 loop is CASSLGLAGGTDTQYF. The CDR3 DNA sequence: TGCGCCAGCAGCTTAGGACTAGCGGGCGGCACAGATACGCAGTATTTT.

J is TRBJ2-6 and V is TRBV9; the match to TRBD1 covers 9 bases. V lost 0 bases, J lost 1 base, and 8 bases stayed unmatched. The length of the CDR3 is 19 residues. CDR1 is SGDLS, CDR2 YYNGEE, per germline. This CDR3 is CASSVGEGQGGSGANVLTF. The CDR3 DNA reads as TGTGCCAGCAGCGTAGGGGAGGGACAGGGAGGTTCTGGGGCCAACGTCCTGACTTTC.

This clone was observed once. V gene TRBV5-6 combines with J gene TRBJ2-3, with D possibly matching TRBD2 (5 bases). The CDR3 sequence is 15 residues long. The germline V gene encodes CDR1 SGHDT and CDR2 YYEEEE. V lost 0 bases and J lost 0, with 8 bases in between. This chain's CDR3 is CASSLVLASTDTQYF. The CDR3 nucleotides read TGTGCCAGCAGCTTGGTTCTAGCCAGCACAGATACGCAGTATTTT. Complete variable domain (other parts from reference TRBV5-6 and TRBJ2-3): DAGVTQSPTHLIKTRGQQVTLRCSPKSGHDTVSWYQQALGQGPQFIFQYYEEEERQRGNFPDRFSGHQFPNYSSELNVNALLLGDSALYLCASSLVLASTDTQYFGPGTRLTVL.

CDR3 region: CASSPVGSSQETQYF. Here the CDR3 DNA reads TGTGCCAGCAGCCCAGTGGGTAGCTCACAAGAGACCCAGTACTTC. This rearrangement joins TRBV7-9 to TRBJ2-5; D ambiguous. This CDR3 has 15 amino acids. Trimming took 5 bases from V and 2 from J, leaving 15 bases between them. Germline lookup yields CDR1 SEHNR and CDR2 FQNEAQ (reference sequence).

The chain couples TRBV19 to TRBJ1-2; D gene uncertain. Germline CDR1 is LNHDA and CDR2 is SQIVND (reference sequence). V lost 10 bases and J 6 bases, leaving 12 bases between the germline ends. This CDR3 is 11 amino acids long. The CDR3, as DNA: TGTGCCATCGGGGAGGTGAATGGCTACACCTTC. Its translation: CAIGEVNGYTF. The full variable domain, rest sourced from reference TRBV19 and TRBJ1-2, is DGGITQSPKYLFRKEGQNVTLSCEQNLNHDAMYWYRQDPGQGLRLIYYSQIVNDFQKGDIAEGYSVSREKKESFPLTVTSAQKNPTAFYLCAIGEVNGYTFGSGTRLTVV.